These 32 T cell receptor beta chains share one sample of origin, sequenced in a study of blood T cell repertoires in COVID-19. Libraries were prepared by immunoSEQ multiplex PCR; TCRdb keeps only in-frame clonotypes and omits some of them. Of some 20,000 clones in the sample, roughly 88% are singletons; the top ten hold around a tenth. Sequenced sample: peripheral blood. The origin of the receptors is a man aged 40-49 years with active COVID-19.

V usage is TRBV4-3 and J usage is TRBJ2-1, with TRBD2 matching over 13 bases. CDR1 LGHNA and CDR2 YSLEER come from the germline V gene. V lost 4 bases and J lost 7; bases outside the gene matches: 4. The CDR3 spans 15 residues. CDR3 sequence reads: CASSPGTSGKNEQFF. The CDR3 DNA sequence: TGCGCCAGCAGCCCAGGGACTAGCGGGAAGAATGAGCAGTTCTTC.

The chain links TRBV27 to TRBJ2-7, with TRBD1 identical over 9 bases. J was trimmed by 1 base and V by 2 bases; bases with no gene match: 6. Germline V gives CDR1 MNHEY, CDR2 SMNVEV (reference sequence). The CDR3 extends over 16 amino acids. In DNA form, the CDR3 reads TGTGCCAGCAGTTTAGAGGGACAGGGACCTTCCTACGAGCAGTACTTC. Amino acids: CASSLEGQGPSYEQYF.

The rearrangement uses TRBV6-5 and TRBJ1-1; no definite D call. Trimming took 6 bases from V and 5 from J, leaving 13 bases between them. The CDR3 spans 13 residues. Per the germline V gene, CDR1 is MNHEY and CDR2 is SVGAGI. CDR3 in DNA: TGTGCCAGCAGCGGGGATTCCGGTACTGAAGCTTTCTTT. This gives the protein CASSGDSGTEAFF.

This sequence joins TRBV5-1 and TRBJ2-1; D is possibly TRBD2 (6 bases). V was clipped by 1 base and J by 9 bases, with 14 bases between them. The CDR3 runs to 14 residues. CDR1 is SGHRS, CDR2 YFSETQ, per germline. Here the CDR3 DNA reads TGCGCCAGCAGCTTGATCCCGGGAGAAAGTGAGCAGTTCTTC. The encoded protein is CASSLIPGESEQFF.

The chain recombines TRBV18 with TRBJ2-7; D not resolved. From germline, CDR1 is KGHSH and CDR2 LQKENI. The CDR3 totals 13 residues. Trimming shortened V by 3 bases and J by 2 bases, and 8 bases separated the two germline ends. CDR3 coding DNA: TGTGCCAGCTCACCGAGGCGGACCTACGAGCAGTACTTC. Its protein is CASSPRRTYEQYF.

This rearrangement joins TRBV14 to TRBJ2-7; unclear D gene. This CDR3 is built from 11 residues. Looked up from germline, CDR1 is SGHDN and CDR2 is FVKESK. V lost 2 bases and J 6 bases, leaving 5 bases between the germline ends. The CDR3 nucleotides are TGTGCCAGCAGCCAATCTGTCGAGCAGTACTTC. This gives the protein CASSQSVEQYF.

The chain employs TRBV12-5 and TRBJ2-1; 7 bases align to TRBD1. The ends lost 2 bases at V and 3 bases at J; junction bases unmatched: 4. The CDR3 is 15 amino acids. The germline CDR1 and CDR2 sequences are LGHNT and FRNRAP. The CDR3: CASGLQSGGYNEQFF. The CDR3, as DNA: TGTGCTAGTGGTTTGCAGTCAGGGGGCTACAATGAGCAGTTCTTC.

This clone appeared once. At one end, the junction sequence differs from germline, possibly due to a read error. This chain joins TRBV20-1 and TRBJ2-7; D not resolved. The CDR3 is made up of 11 amino acids. Germline CDR1 reads DFQATT; CDR2 reads SNEGSKA (reference sequence). The CDR3 spells CSATRAYEQYF. DNA for the CDR3: TGCAGCGCTACACGGGCCTACGAGCAGTACTTC.

The chain joins TRBV7-7 to TRBJ2-1; the D is unclear. The CDR3 covers 13 residues. With 1 base removed from V and 8 bases from J, the gap between germline ends came to 9 bases. Germline loops: CDR1 SSHAT, CDR2 FNYEAQ (reference sequence). CDR3 amino acids: CASSLDLLDEQFF. CDR3 sequence (DNA): TGTGCCAGCAGCTTAGACCTGTTAGATGAGCAGTTCTTC.

This clone showed up just once. The rearrangement joins TRBV19 to TRBJ2-7, with 11 nucleotides matching TRBD2. This CDR3 is 16 amino acids long. V was clipped by 5 bases and J by 5 bases; unmatched bases: 11. Germline assignment: CDR1 LNHDA and CDR2 SQIVND (reference sequence). The CDR3 DNA follows: TGTGCCAGTAGTCCACCTACTAGCGGGAGTTTCCACGAGCAGTACTTC. It specifies CASSPPTSGSFHEQYF.

The rearrangement links TRBV19 to TRBJ2-7, with D hard to call. Germline CDR1 is LNHDA and CDR2 is SQIVND (reference sequence). The CDR3 length is 14 residues. The ends were cut back, 3 bases at V and 0 bases at J, with 9 bases in the middle. In DNA form, the CDR3 reads TGTGCCAGTAGTATCGAGGCTTCCTCCTACGAGCAGTACTTC. This translates into CASSIEASSYEQYF.

The chain joins TRBV19 to TRBJ2-3, with D maybe TRBD2 (6 bases). The CDR3 length is 14 residues. Trimming stripped 3 bases from V and 3 bases from J, with 10 bases between. Looked up from germline, CDR1 is LNHDA and CDR2 is SQIVND (reference sequence). Here the CDR3 reads CASSISGETDTQYF. The CDR3 DNA reads as TGTGCCAGTAGTATTTCGGGGGAGACAGATACGCAGTATTTT.

This clone occurred a few times. This sequence joins TRBV29-1 and TRBJ1-2; D possibly corresponds to TRBD1 (5 bases). Germline CDR1 SQVTM, CDR2 ANQGSEA. CDR3 length: 13 residues. Deletions cut 0 bases from V and 3 bases from J, with 8 bases between. DNA of the CDR3: TGCAGCGTTGAAGACAGGGAACACTATGGCTACACCTTC. This gives the protein CSVEDREHYGYTF.

This chain links TRBV7-2 with TRBJ2-7; TRBD2 agrees at 12 bases. From germline, CDR1 is SGHTA and CDR2 FQGNSA. The CDR3 is 16 amino acids. The J segment lost 5 bases and the V segment lost 4 bases, leaving 9 bases of the junction unmatched. The CDR3 sequence: CASSSRLAGVLDEQYF. The CDR3 DNA reads TGTGCCAGCAGCTCTAGACTAGCGGGAGTCCTGGACGAGCAGTACTTC.

The rearrangement links TRBV6-5 to TRBJ2-6, with D hard to call. This CDR3 is 14 amino acids long. Germline CDR1 is MNHEY and CDR2 is SVGAGI. V lost 8 bases and J lost 1, with 9 bases in between. The CDR3 loop is CASDRASGANVLTF. The CDR3, as DNA: TGTGCCAGCGATCGAGCGTCTGGGGCCAACGTCCTGACTTTC.

The rearrangement uses TRBV9 and TRBJ2-7; TRBD1 is a possible D gene (6 bases). This CDR3 is built from 14 residues. The V and J ends lost 0 bases and 6 bases respectively, with 13 bases between them. Looked up from germline, CDR1 is SGDLS and CDR2 is YYNGEE. This chain's CDR3 is CASSVGPGDGEQYF. The CDR3 DNA follows: TGTGCCAGCAGCGTAGGTCCAGGGGATGGCGAGCAGTACTTC.

The rearrangement joins TRBV5-1 to TRBJ2-3; 13 bases are a match to TRBD2. The J segment lost 4 bases and the V segment lost 0 bases, leaving 8 bases of the junction unmatched. The germline V gene has CDR1 SGHRS and CDR2 YFSETQ. This CDR3 has 18 residues. DNA of the CDR3: TGCGCCAGCAGCTTGGGCGGACTAGCGGGAGCTAAAGCAGATACGCAGTATTTT. It is translated as CASSLGGLAGAKADTQYF.

The CDR3 spells CASSSNSGMRTGELFF. The CDR3 DNA reads as TGTGCCAGCAGCTCAAATAGCGGGATGCGCACCGGGGAGCTGTTTTTT. J is TRBJ2-2 and V is TRBV13; 8 positions match TRBD2. Germline lookup yields CDR1 PRHDT and CDR2 FYEKMQ (reference sequence). V gave up 4 bases and J gave up 4 bases; unmatched junction bases: 8. CDR3 length: 16 amino acids.

This chain uses TRBV2 with TRBJ2-3, with D tentatively TRBD2 (5 bases). The CDR3 has 12 residues. The V end was cut by 8 bases, the J end by 6 bases, with 12 bases between. Germline CDR1 and CDR2: SNHLY and FYNNEI. In nucleotides, the CDR3 is TGTGCCAGCGGGCTAGCTTCCGATACGCAGTATTTT. This encodes CASGLASDTQYF.

The chain is built from TRBV24-1 and TRBJ2-5; D may be TRBD1 (6 bases). Germline CDR1 reads KGHDR; CDR2 reads SFDVKD. The CDR3 has 14 residues. Deletions cut 9 bases from V and 2 bases from J, with 15 bases between. CDR3 residues: CATPGVHYQETQYF. The CDR3 nucleotides are TGTGCCACCCCAGGGGTCCATTATCAAGAGACCCAGTACTTC.

The chain uses TRBV6-4 and TRBJ2-3; 10 positions match TRBD2. The length of the CDR3 is 16 residues. Trimming cost V 0 bases and J 1 base; bases outside gene matches: 1. Germline V CDR1 and CDR2: MRHNA, SNTAGT. The CDR3 sequence: CASSDSGTSGTDTQYF. CDR3 nucleotides: TGTGCCAGCAGTGACTCCGGGACTAGCGGCACAGATACGCAGTATTTT.

This clone showed up just a few times. This chain links TRBV3-1 (or the pseudogene TRBV3-2) with TRBJ1-1, with 9 bases fitting TRBD1. The CDR3 loop spans 13 amino acids. CDR1 LGHDT and CDR2 YNNKEL come from the germline V gene (reference sequence). The V and J ends lost 11 bases and 11 bases, in that order; junction bases with no gene match: 15. CDR3 sequence: CAAGGGQGIGAFF. CDR3 DNA sequence: TGTGCCGCTGGGGGGGGACAGGGCATTGGGGCTTTCTTT.

V usage is TRBV27 and J usage is TRBJ2-7, with TRBD1 identical over 8 bases. V dropped 5 bases and J dropped 4; count of bases not matched to a gene: 7. Germline values: CDR1 MNHEY, CDR2 SMNVEV (reference sequence). This CDR3 spans 14 amino acids. CDR3 bases: TGTGCCAGCAGTCTAAACAGGGGGTCGTACGAGCAGTACTTC. This codes for CASSLNRGSYEQYF.

The rearrangement uses TRBV7-2 and TRBJ2-5, with TRBD2 matching over 8 bases. The CDR3 has 16 amino acids. The trim removed 4 bases at V and 4 bases at J, leaving 11 bases unmatched. Germline values: CDR1 SGHTA, CDR2 FQGNSA. Written as DNA, the CDR3 is TGTGCCAGCAGCTCCACCGGGACTAGTATGGGAGAGACCCAGTACTTC. Its protein is CASSSTGTSMGETQYF.

J is TRBJ2-2 and V is TRBV19; TRBD1 agrees at 9 bases. After removal of 2 bases from V and 4 bases from J, the junction contained 11 bases not matched to a gene. From germline, CDR1 is LNHDA and CDR2 SQIVND (reference sequence). The CDR3 has 18 amino acids. CDR3 coding DNA: TGTGCCAGTAGTATATTTCTCTGGGGACAGGGACTCACCGGGGAGCTGTTTTTT. It is translated as CASSIFLWGQGLTGELFF.

The genes are TRBV15 and TRBJ2-7; a weak D match, TRBD2 (6 bases). The V end was cut by 1 base, the J end by 0 bases, with 10 bases between. CDR1 LNHNV and CDR2 YYDKDF come from the germline V gene (reference sequence). The CDR3 length is 15 residues. The CDR3 DNA reads TGTGCCACCAGCAGAGCTTTAGCGGACTCCTACGAGCAGTACTTC. Translation gives CATSRALADSYEQYF.

The V gene is TRBV4-3, the J gene TRBJ2-7, with D unclear. Germline lookup yields CDR1 LGHNA and CDR2 YSLEER. Trimming stripped 0 bases from V and 0 bases from J, with 15 bases between. The CDR3 is 17 amino acids. The CDR3 DNA reads as TGCGCCAGCAGCCAAGATTGTGGGCAGGCCGCCTCCTACGAGCAGTACTTC. Translated, it gives CASSQDCGQAASYEQYF.

The J gene is TRBJ1-5, the V gene TRBV21-1. TRBV21-1 is designated a pseudogene. This CDR3 is built from 15 residues. The CDR3 region is CASSNEPNSNQPQHF. The CDR3 nucleotides are TGTGCCAGCAGCAATGAGCCGAATAGCAATCAGCCCCAGCATTTT.

V is TRBV19 and J is TRBJ2-1; 10 bases map to TRBD2. With V trimmed by 7 bases and J by 5 bases, 17 bases remained unmatched. CDR3 length: 18 residues. In germline, CDR1 is LNHDA, CDR2 SQIVND (reference sequence). CDR3 bases: TGTGCCAGTACCTTATCGTCTAGCGGGAGATTCGGGGACAATGAGCAGTTCTTC. This gives the protein CASTLSSSGRFGDNEQFF.

This chain uses TRBV14 with TRBJ1-3; 8 bases are a match to TRBD1. After removal of 5 bases from V and 8 bases from J, the junction contained 8 bases not matched to a gene. The CDR3 runs to 14 residues. The germline V gene has CDR1 SGHDN and CDR2 FVKESK. CDR3 sequence (DNA): TGTGCCAGCAGCAGGACAGGGCTCGGACACACCATATATTTT. Protein product: CASSRTGLGHTIYF.

This chain connects TRBV24-1 to TRBJ2-1, with 10 nucleotides matching TRBD2. Trimming took 3 bases from V and 7 from J; bases not matched to a gene: 8. In germline, CDR1 is KGHDR, CDR2 SFDVKD. The CDR3 totals 16 residues. CDR3 in amino acids: CATSDPGASGSNEQFF. Written as DNA, the CDR3 is TGTGCCACCAGTGATCCCGGGGCTAGCGGGAGTAATGAGCAGTTCTTC.

By proportion, this clone is medium-sized (0.01 to 0.1%). Other nucleotide sequences in the sample specify the same CDR3. The chain recombines TRBV4-2 with TRBJ2-7; 9 nucleotides align to TRBD2. Per germline, CDR1 LGHNA and CDR2 YNFKEQ. V lost 0 bases and J lost 4; bases outside the gene matches: 4. This CDR3 comprises 15 residues. The CDR3 DNA sequence: TGTGCCAGCAGCCAAGAGGGCGGGAGGGCGTACGAGCAGTACTTC. Protein: CASSQEGGRAYEQYF.